The 5 T cell receptor beta chains reported below all come from one sample, sequenced in a study of T cells in Graves' hyperthyroidism and ophthalmopathy. Amplification yielded TCR beta CDR3 regions, with RNA transcripts as the source. HTBI primers were the set used in a first-round RT-PCR of the TCR CDR3. MiXCR was run by TCRdb on the multiplex PCR reads, yielding one entry per CDR3 protein. The sample lists about 700,000 distinct CDR3 sequences; around 15% were seen once. Sequencing was carried out using blood. The receptors were gathered from a woman aged 18-29 years with Graves' hyperthyroidism.

This clonotype has just a few counts. The chain recombines TRBV29-1 with TRBJ2-1; TRBD2 matches at 15 bases. The CDR3 extends over 16 amino acids. V gave up 2 bases and J gave up 13 bases; unmatched junction bases: 12. The germline gives CDR1 SQVTM, CDR2 ANQGSEA. Written as DNA, the CDR3 is TGCAGCGTTGAAAGAAGAGGACTAGCGGGAGGGCCGTCTCAGTTCTTC. Its translation is CSVERRGLAGGPSQFF.

This clonotype was recorded at least ten times. The rearrangement uses TRBV5-1 and TRBJ2-7; D possibly corresponds to TRBD2 (6 bases). The germline V and J ends were trimmed by 4 bases and 4 bases, with 12 bases remaining between them. CDR3 length: 13 residues. CDR1 and CDR2 from the germline V gene are SGHRS and YFSETQ. The CDR3 region is CASSRLGNYEQYF. Here the CDR3 DNA reads TGCGCCAGCAGCCGACTAGGTAATTACGAGCAGTACTTC. The full variable domain, in which reference TRBV5-1 and TRBJ2-7 provide the parts outside the CDR3, is KAGVTQTPRYLIKTRGQQVTLSCSPISGHRSVSWYQQTPGQGLQFLFEYFSETQRNKGNFPGRFSGRQFSNSRSEMNVSTLELGDSALYLCASSRLGNYEQYFGPGTRLTVT.

The genes are TRBV20-1 and TRBJ2-1; D tentatively fits TRBD1 or TRBD2 (5 bases each). Germline V CDR1 and CDR2: DFQATT, SNEGSKA (reference sequence). CDR3 size: 16 residues. Trimming stripped 2 bases from V and 0 bases from J, with 14 bases between. The CDR3 sequence: CSARPGTGDSYNEQFF. CDR3 sequence (DNA): TGCAGTGCTAGACCGGGGACGGGCGACTCCTACAATGAGCAGTTCTTC.

This clonotype appeared many times. This rearrangement joins TRBV7-9 to TRBJ2-7; 8 bases align to TRBD1. Germline lookup yields CDR1 SEHNR and CDR2 FQNEAQ (reference sequence). V trimming: 0 bases; J trimming: 4 bases; junction bases outside the gene matches: 8. This CDR3 is 16 amino acids long. The CDR3 sequence is CASSLAEQGVRYEQYF. The CDR3 nucleotides read TGTGCCAGCAGCTTAGCGGAACAGGGGGTTCGGTACGAGCAGTACTTC. The complete variable domain, with remaining parts taken from reference TRBV7-9 and TRBJ2-7, reads DTGVSQNPRHKITKRGQNVTFRCDPISEHNRLYWYRQTLGQGPEFLTYFQNEAQLEKSRLLSDRFSAERPKGSFSTLEIQRTEQGDSAMYLCASSLAEQGVRYEQYFGPGTRLTVT.

This clonotype appeared a single time. The chain recombines TRBV6-5 with TRBJ2-7; 7 nucleotides agree with TRBD2. The germline V gene has CDR1 MNHEY and CDR2 SVGAGI. The CDR3 loop spans 16 amino acids. The J segment lost 5 bases and the V segment lost 1 base, leaving 11 bases of the junction unmatched. CDR3 nucleotide sequence: TGTGCCAGCAGTTACTATGCGGGAGACAGTATTAACGAGCAGTACTTC. Translating gives CASSYYAGDSINEQYF.